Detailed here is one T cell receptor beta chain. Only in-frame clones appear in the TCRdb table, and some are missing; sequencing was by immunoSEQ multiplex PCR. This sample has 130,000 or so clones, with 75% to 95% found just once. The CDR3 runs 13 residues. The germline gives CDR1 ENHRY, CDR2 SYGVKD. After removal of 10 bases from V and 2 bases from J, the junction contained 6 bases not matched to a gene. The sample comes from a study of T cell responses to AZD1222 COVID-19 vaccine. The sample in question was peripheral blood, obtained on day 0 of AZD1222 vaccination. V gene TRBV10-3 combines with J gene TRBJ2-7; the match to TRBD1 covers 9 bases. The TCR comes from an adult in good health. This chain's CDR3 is CATSRQGAYEQYF. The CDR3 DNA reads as TGTGCCACCTCCCGACAGGGGGCCTACGAGCAGTACTTC.